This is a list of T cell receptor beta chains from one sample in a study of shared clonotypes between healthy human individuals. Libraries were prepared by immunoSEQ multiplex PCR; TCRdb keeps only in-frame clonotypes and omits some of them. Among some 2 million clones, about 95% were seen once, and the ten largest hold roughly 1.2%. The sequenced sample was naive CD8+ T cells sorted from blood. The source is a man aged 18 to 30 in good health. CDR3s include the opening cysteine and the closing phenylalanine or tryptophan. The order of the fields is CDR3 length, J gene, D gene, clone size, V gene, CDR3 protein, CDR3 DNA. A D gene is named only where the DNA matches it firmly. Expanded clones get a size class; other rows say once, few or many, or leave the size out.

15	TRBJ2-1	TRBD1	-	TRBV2	CASRSGQGSYNEQFF	TGTGCCAGCAGATCGGGACAGGGTTCCTACAATGAGCAGTTCTTC
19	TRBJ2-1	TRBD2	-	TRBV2	CASGGGLAGGSSSYNEQFF	TGTGCCAGCGGCGGCGGACTAGCGGGAGGCTCGAGCTCCTACAATGAGCAGTTCTTC
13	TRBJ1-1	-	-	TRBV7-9	CASSLVGITEAFF	TGTGCCAGCAGCTTAGTGGGTATAACTGAAGCTTTCTTT
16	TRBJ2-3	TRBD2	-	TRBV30	CAWSSGTSSSTDTQYF	TGTGCCTGGAGTTCCGGGACTAGTTCTAGCACAGATACGCAGTATTTT
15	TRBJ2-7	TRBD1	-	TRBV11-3	CASSLEGQGQDEQYF	TGTGCCAGCAGCTTAGAAGGACAGGGTCAAGACGAGCAGTACTTC
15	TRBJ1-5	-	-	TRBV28	CASSLPDSEDRPQHF	TGTGCCAGCAGTTTACCGGACAGCGAGGATAGGCCCCAGCATTTT
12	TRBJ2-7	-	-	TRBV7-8	CASSLTGFEQYF	TGTGCCAGCAGCTTAACGGGTTTTGAGCAGTACTTC
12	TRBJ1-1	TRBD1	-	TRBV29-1	CSVATGVTEAFF	TGCAGCGTCGCAACAGGGGTCACTGAAGCTTTCTTT
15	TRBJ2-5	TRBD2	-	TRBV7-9	CASSLVPSGGETQYF	TGTGCCAGCAGCTTAGTACCTAGCGGGGGAGAGACCCAGTACTTC
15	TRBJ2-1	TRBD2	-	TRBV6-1	CASSESGGRDNEQFF	TGTGCCAGCAGTGAAAGCGGGGGGCGGGACAATGAGCAGTTCTTC
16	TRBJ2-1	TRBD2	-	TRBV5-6	CASSLASGMMLDEQFF	TGTGCCAGCAGCTTGGCTAGCGGGATGATGCTCGATGAGCAGTTCTTC
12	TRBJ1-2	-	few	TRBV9	CASSVAGYGYTF	TGTGCCAGCAGCGTAGCGGGGTATGGCTACACCTTC
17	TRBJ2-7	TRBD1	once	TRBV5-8	CASSSITGGDYRYEQYF	TGTGCCAGCAGCTCAATTACAGGGGGCGACTATAGATACGAGCAGTACTTC
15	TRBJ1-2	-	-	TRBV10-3	CAISALGGANYGYTF	TGTGCCATCAGTGCCTTGGGGGGCGCCAACTATGGCTACACCTTC
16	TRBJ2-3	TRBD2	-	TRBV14	CASSQSAGGSTDTQYF	TGTGCCAGCAGCCAAAGCGCGGGAGGGAGCACAGATACGCAGTATTTT
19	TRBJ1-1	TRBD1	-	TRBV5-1	CASSLGWTGDIDMNTEAFF	TGCGCCAGCAGCTTGGGTTGGACAGGAGACATCGACATGAACACTGAAGCTTTCTTT
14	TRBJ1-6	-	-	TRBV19	CASSIREWDSPLHF	TGTGCCAGTAGTATCCGGGAGTGGGATTCACCCCTCCACTTT
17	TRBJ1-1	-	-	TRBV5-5	CASTPGPQGGGGTEAFF	TGTGCCAGCACCCCCGGCCCACAGGGTGGTGGTGGCACTGAAGCTTTCTTT
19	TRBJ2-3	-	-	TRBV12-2	CASRSQWPTGSGRTGTQYF	TGTGCAAGTCGCTCCCAGTGGCCAACAGGGTCAGGGAGGACAGGGACGCAGTATTTT
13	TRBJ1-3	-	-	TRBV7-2	CASSFGLDIPIYF	TGTGCCAGCAGCTTCGGCCTTGATATTCCCATATATTTT
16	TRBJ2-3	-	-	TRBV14	CASSLIQGPSTDTQYF	TGTGCCAGCAGCCTCATCCAGGGTCCAAGCACAGATACGCAGTATTTT
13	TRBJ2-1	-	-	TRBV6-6	CASSPLGDNEQFF	TGTGCCAGCAGTCCCCTCGGGGACAATGAGCAGTTCTTC
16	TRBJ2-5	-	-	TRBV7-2	CASSLAALWSQETQYF	TGTGCCAGCAGCTTAGCGGCCCTTTGGTCCCAGGAGACCCAGTACTTC
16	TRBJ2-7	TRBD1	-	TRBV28	CASSLWGTGSAYEQYF	TGTGCCAGCAGTTTGTGGGGGACAGGGTCCGCCTACGAGCAGTACTTC
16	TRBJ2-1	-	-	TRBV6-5	CASSYSTGGTYNEQFF	TGTGCCAGCAGTTACTCGACTGGGGGGACCTACAATGAGCAGTTCTTC
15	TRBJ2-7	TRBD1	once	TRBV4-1	CASSQDRTGLSEQYF	TGCGCCAGCAGCCAAGACCGGACAGGGCTTAGCGAGCAGTACTTC
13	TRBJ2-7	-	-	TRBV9	CASSVALTYEQYF	TGTGCCAGCAGCGTAGCTCTTACCTACGAGCAGTACTTC
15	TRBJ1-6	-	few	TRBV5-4	CASSFSSGGNSPLHF	TGTGCCAGCAGCTTTTCGTCAGGAGGGAATTCACCCCTCCACTTT
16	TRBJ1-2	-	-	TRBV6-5	CASSYSGWGDDYGYTF	TGTGCCAGCAGTTACTCCGGATGGGGGGATGACTATGGCTACACCTTC
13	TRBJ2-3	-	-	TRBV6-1	CAIDLGDMDTQYF	TGTGCCATCGATTTAGGGGACATGGATACGCAGTATTTT
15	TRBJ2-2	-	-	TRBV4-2	CASSLLRGGTGELFF	TGTGCCAGCAGCCTCCTTAGGGGGGGCACCGGGGAGCTGTTTTTT
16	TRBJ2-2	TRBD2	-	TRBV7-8	CASSFAGGPRTGELFF	TGTGCCAGCAGCTTCGCGGGAGGGCCGCGCACCGGGGAGCTGTTTTTT
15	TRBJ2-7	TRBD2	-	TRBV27	CASSLLAGGGYEQYF	TGTGCCAGCAGTTTACTAGCGGGAGGGGGGTACGAGCAGTACTTC
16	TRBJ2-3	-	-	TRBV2	CASGGTSQTFTDTQYF	TGTGCCAGCGGGGGGACATCTCAAACCTTCACAGATACGCAGTATTTT
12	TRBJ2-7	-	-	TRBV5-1	CASSSTPSEQYF	TGCGCCAGCAGCTCGACACCGTCCGAGCAGTACTTC
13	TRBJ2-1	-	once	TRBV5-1	CASSLATYNEQFF	TGCGCCAGCAGCTTGGCAACCTACAATGAGCAGTTCTTC
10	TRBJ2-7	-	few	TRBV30	CAWSVGEQYF	TGTGCCTGGAGTGTAGGCGAGCAGTACTTC
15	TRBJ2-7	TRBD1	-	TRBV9	CASSPGTGLSYEQYF	TGTGCCAGCAGCCCCGGGACAGGGCTTTCCTACGAGCAGTACTTC
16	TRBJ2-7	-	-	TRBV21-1	CASSKSRWDSSYEQYF	TGTGCCAGCAGCAAATCCAGATGGGACAGCTCCTACGAGCAGTACTTC
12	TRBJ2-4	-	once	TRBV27	CASSLEGNIQYF	TGTGCCAGCAGTTTAGAAGGAAACATTCAGTACTTC
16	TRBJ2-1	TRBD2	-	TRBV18	CASVGEPGLAVNEQFF	TGTGCCAGCGTGGGGGAGCCCGGACTAGCGGTCAATGAGCAGTTCTTC
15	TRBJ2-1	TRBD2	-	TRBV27	CASSPISAGANEQFF	TGTGCCAGCAGTCCGATCTCTGCGGGAGCAAATGAGCAGTTCTTC
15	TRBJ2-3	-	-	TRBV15	CATSKKGISTDTQYF	TGTGCCACCAGCAAAAAGGGGATTAGCACAGATACGCAGTATTTT
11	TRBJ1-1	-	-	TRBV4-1	CASSTGGEAFF	TGCGCCAGCAGCACCGGGGGGGAAGCTTTCTTT
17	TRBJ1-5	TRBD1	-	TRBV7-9	CASSLVGSGQGHQPQHF	TGTGCCAGCAGCTTAGTAGGGTCGGGACAGGGTCATCAGCCCCAGCATTTT
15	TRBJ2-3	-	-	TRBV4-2	CASSQDIASTDTQYF	TGTGCCAGCAGCCAAGATATCGCTAGCACAGATACGCAGTATTTT
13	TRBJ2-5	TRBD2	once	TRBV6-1	CARGKSGGETQYF	TGTGCCAGAGGTAAGAGCGGGGGTGAGACCCAGTACTTC
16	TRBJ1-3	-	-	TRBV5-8	CASSPRQIFSGNTIYF	TGTGCCAGCAGCCCACGACAGATCTTCTCTGGAAACACCATATATTTT
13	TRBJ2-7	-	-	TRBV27	CASRGQSVYEQYF	TGTGCCAGCAGGGGGCAGAGCGTCTACGAGCAGTACTTC
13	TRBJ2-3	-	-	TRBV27	CASSLPAGDTQYF	TGTGCCAGCAGTTTACCTGCGGGAGATACGCAGTATTTT
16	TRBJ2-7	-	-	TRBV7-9	CASSETSTADAYEQYF	TGTGCCAGCAGCGAGACAAGCACCGCGGACGCCTACGAGCAGTACTTC
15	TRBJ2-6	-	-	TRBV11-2	CASSRSSSGANVLTF	TGTGCCAGCAGCCGCTCTAGCTCTGGGGCCAACGTCCTGACTTTC
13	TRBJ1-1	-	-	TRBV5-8	CASSFTDTTEAFF	TGTGCCAGCAGCTTCACGGATACCACTGAAGCTTTCTTT
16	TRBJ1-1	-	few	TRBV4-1	CASSPTFASLNTEAFF	TGCGCCAGCAGCCCCACGTTTGCCTCTCTGAACACTGAAGCTTTCTTT
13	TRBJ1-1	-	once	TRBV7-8	CASSPTVNTEAFF	TGTGCCAGCAGCCCGACAGTGAACACTGAAGCTTTCTTT
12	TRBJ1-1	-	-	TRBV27	CASSPAGTEAFF	TGTGCCAGCAGCCCCGCCGGGACAGAAGCTTTCTTT